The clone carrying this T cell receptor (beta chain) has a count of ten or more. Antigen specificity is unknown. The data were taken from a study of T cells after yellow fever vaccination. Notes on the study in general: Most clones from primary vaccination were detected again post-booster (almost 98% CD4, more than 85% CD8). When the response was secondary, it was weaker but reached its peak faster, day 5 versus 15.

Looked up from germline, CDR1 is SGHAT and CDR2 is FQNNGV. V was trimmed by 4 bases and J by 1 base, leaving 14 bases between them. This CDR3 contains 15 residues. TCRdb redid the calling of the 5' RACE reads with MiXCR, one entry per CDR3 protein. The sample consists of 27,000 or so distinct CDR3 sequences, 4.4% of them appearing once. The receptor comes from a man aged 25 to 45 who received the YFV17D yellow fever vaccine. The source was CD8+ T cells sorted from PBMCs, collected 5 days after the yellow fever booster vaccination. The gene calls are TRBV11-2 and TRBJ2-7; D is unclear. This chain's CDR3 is CASSSDMGKSYEQYF. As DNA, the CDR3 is TGTGCCAGCAGCTCTGACATGGGGAAATCCTACGAGCAGTACTTC.